This TCR beta chain is drawn from a study of neurological immune-mediated disorders. CDR1 and CDR2 (germline): LGHNA, YSLEER. The ends were cut back, 2 bases at V and 7 bases at J, with 15 bases in the middle. The CDR3 contains 15 residues. MiXCR, applied by TCRdb to the 5' RACE reads, yields one record per CDR3 protein. Of roughly 76,000 distinct CDR3 sequences in the sample, around 3% were seen once. This sequence originates from a woman aged 45 to 65 with multiple sclerosis. The V gene is TRBV4-3, the J gene TRBJ2-1, with D possibly TRBD1 on 6 matching bases. Material for sequencing was PBMCs. The CDR3, as DNA: TGCGCCAGCAGCCAATATGAGGGGGTGGGAAATGAGCAGTTCTTC. Protein product: CASSQYEGVGNEQFF.